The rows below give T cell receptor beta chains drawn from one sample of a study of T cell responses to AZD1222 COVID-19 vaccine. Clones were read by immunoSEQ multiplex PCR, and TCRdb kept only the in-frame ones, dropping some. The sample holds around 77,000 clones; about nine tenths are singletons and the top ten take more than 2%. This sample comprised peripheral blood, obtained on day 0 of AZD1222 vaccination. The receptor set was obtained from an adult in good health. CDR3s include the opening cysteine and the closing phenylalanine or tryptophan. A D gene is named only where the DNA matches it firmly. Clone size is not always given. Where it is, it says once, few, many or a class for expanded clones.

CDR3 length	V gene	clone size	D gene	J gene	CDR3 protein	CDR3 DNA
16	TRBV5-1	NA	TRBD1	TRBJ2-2	CASSPDRGLNTGELFF	TGCGCCAGCAGCCCGGACAGGGGACTGAACACCGGGGAGCTGTTTTTT
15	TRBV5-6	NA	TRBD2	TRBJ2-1	CASSLDGTSLREQFF	TGTGCCAGCAGCTTGGATGGGACTAGTTTACGTGAGCAGTTCTTC
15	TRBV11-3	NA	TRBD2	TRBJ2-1	CASSLASGSHNEQFF	TGTGCCAGCAGCTTAGCTAGCGGGAGCCACAATGAGCAGTTCTTC
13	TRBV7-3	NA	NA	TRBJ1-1	CASSLAGRTEAFF	TGTGCCAGCAGCTTAGCAGGGAGGACTGAAGCTTTCTTT
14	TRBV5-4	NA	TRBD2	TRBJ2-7	CASSLVSGENEQYF	TGTGCCAGCAGCTTGGTGAGCGGGGAGAACGAGCAGTACTTC
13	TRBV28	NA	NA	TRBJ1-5	CASSNGPRKPQHF	TGTGCCAGCAGCAACGGCCCAAGGAAGCCCCAGCATTTT
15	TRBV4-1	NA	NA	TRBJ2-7	CASSRVLSGEYEQYF	TGCGCCAGCAGCCGGGTATTATCAGGGGAATACGAGCAGTACTTC
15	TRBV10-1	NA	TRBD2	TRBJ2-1	CASSGSGGAYNEQFF	TGCGCCAGCAGTGGAAGCGGGGGGGCCTACAATGAGCAGTTCTTC
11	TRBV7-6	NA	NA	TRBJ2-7	CASSLVGKQYF	TGTGCCAGCAGCTTAGTAGGCAAGCAGTACTTC
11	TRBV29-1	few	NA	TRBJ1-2	CSVESSYGYTF	TGCAGCGTTGAGTCATCATATGGCTACACCTTC
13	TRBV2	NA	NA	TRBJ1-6	CATSPGLGSPLHF	TGTGCCACCTCACCAGGGTTGGGTTCACCCCTCCACTTT
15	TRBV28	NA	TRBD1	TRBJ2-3	CASSTGQGGADTQYF	TGTGCCAGCAGTACAGGACAGGGGGGCGCAGATACGCAGTATTTT
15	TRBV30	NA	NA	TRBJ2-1	CAWSKGDGSYNEQFF	TGTGCCTGGAGTAAGGGAGACGGCTCCTACAATGAGCAGTTCTTC
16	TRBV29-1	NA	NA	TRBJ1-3	CSVVVWDILSGNTIYF	TGCAGCGTTGTAGTTTGGGACATCCTCTCTGGAAACACCATATATTTT
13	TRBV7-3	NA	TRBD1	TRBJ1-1	CASSRTGGTEAFF	TGTGCCAGCAGCCGAACAGGGGGAACTGAAGCTTTCTTT
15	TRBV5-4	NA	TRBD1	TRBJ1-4	CASSGQGAGNEKLFF	TGTGCCAGCAGTGGACAGGGGGCAGGTAATGAAAAACTGTTTTTT
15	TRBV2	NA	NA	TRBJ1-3	CASSEGVDSGNTIYF	TGTGCCAGCAGTGAAGGGGTGGACTCTGGAAACACCATATATTTT
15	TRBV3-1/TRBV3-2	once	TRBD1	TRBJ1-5	CASSQEVTGNQPQHF	TGTGCCAGCAGCCAAGAGGTGACAGGGAATCAGCCCCAGCATTTT
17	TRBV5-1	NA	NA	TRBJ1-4	CASSSLESGGAGEKLFF	TGCGCCAGCAGCTCCTTGGAGTCGGGGGGCGCAGGTGAAAAACTGTTTTTT
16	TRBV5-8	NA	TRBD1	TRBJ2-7	CASSLGSGTGLDEQYF	TGTGCCAGCAGCCTGGGGTCCGGGACAGGTCTTGATGAGCAGTACTTC
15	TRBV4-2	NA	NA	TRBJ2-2	CASSQVVGIKGELFF	TGTGCCAGCAGCCAGGTAGTGGGAATTAAGGGGGAGCTGTTTTTT
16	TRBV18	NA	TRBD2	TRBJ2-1	CASSPQSGGPYNEQFF	TGTGCCAGCTCGCCACAAAGCGGGGGCCCCTACAATGAGCAGTTCTTC
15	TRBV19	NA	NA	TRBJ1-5	CASTPIREANQPQHF	TGTGCCAGTACCCCGATAAGGGAGGCCAATCAGCCCCAGCATTTT
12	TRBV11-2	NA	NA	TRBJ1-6	CASSLWDSPLHF	TGTGCCAGCAGCTTGTGGGATTCACCCCTCCACTTT
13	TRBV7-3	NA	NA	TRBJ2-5	CASSPGQQETQYF	TGTGCCAGCAGTCCAGGACAGCAAGAGACCCAGTACTTC
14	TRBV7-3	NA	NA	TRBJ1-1	CASRPQGWSTEAFF	TGTGCCAGCAGGCCACAGGGTTGGAGCACTGAAGCTTTCTTT
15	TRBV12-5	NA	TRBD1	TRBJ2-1	CASALGQGALNEQFF	TGTGCTAGTGCCTTAGGACAGGGGGCCCTCAATGAGCAGTTCTTC